A single sample gave rise to the 20 T cell receptor beta chains below, sequenced in a study of blood T cell repertoires in COVID-19. Clones were sequenced by immunoSEQ multiplex PCR, and TCRdb holds only the in-frame ones, with some missing. The table lists over 35,000 clones, more than 90% of them singletons. Input material: peripheral blood. The receptors shown here come from a man in his 70s with active COVID-19.

V is TRBV7-6 and J is TRBJ2-2; TRBD2 agrees at 7 bases. The trim removed 0 bases at V and 4 bases at J, leaving 5 bases unmatched. The CDR3 spans 16 residues. The germline CDR1 and CDR2 sequences are SGHVS and FNYEAQ. CDR3 amino acids: CASSLAVGRTTGELFF. CDR3 sequence (DNA): TGTGCCAGCAGCTTAGCCGTCGGGAGGACCACCGGGGAGCTGTTTTTT. Drawing the rest from reference TRBV7-6 and TRBJ2-2, the complete variable domain is GAGVSQSPRYKVTKRGQDVALRCDPISGHVSLYWYRQALGQGPEFLTYFNYEAQQDKSGLPNDRFSAERPEGSISTLTIQRTEQRDSAMYRCASSLAVGRTTGELFFGEGSRLTVL.

This chain uses TRBV28 with TRBJ2-7, with D maybe TRBD2 (6 bases). CDR1 is MDHEN, CDR2 SYDVKM, per germline. CDR3 length: 15 residues. Deletions cut 4 bases from V and 6 bases from J, with 19 bases between. The CDR3, as DNA: TGTGCCAGCAGTTCGGCGGGAAGGCGCGCGGGCGAGCAGTACTTC. Translation gives CASSSAGRRAGEQYF. Variable domain in full (rest from reference TRBV28 and TRBJ2-7): DVKVTQSSRYLVKRTGEKVFLECVQDMDHENMFWYRQDPGLGLRLIYFSYDVKMKEKGDIPEGYSVSREKKERFSLILESASTNQTSMYLCASSSAGRRAGEQYFGPGTRLTVT.

This clone was seen a handful of times. The chain uses TRBV3-1 (or the pseudogene TRBV3-2) and TRBJ2-1; the D gene is possibly TRBD1 (5 bases). The germline V and J ends were trimmed by 6 bases and 0 bases, with 6 bases remaining between them. Germline loops: CDR1 LGHDT, CDR2 YNNKEL (reference sequence). This CDR3 is 13 amino acids long. Written as DNA, the CDR3 is TGTGCCAGCAGGGACAACTCCTACAATGAGCAGTTCTTC. This sequence encodes CASRDNSYNEQFF.

The rearrangement uses TRBV19 and TRBJ1-4, with unresolved D. The CDR3 covers 16 residues. Trimming removed 4 bases from V and 0 bases from J, with 12 bases in between. Germline values: CDR1 LNHDA, CDR2 SQIVND (reference sequence). CDR3 residues: CASSTNKYATNEKLFF. CDR3 DNA sequence: TGTGCCAGTAGTACCAACAAGTACGCAACTAATGAAAAACTGTTTTTT.

V usage is TRBV7-2 and J usage is TRBJ2-2, with D possibly matching TRBD1 (6 bases). The CDR3 consists of 13 residues. CDR1 is SGHTA and CDR2 is FQGNSA in the germline V gene. Trimming stripped 3 bases from V and 6 bases from J, with 8 bases between. The CDR3 nucleotides read TGTGCCAGCAGCTTGACAGGACCCGGGGAGCTGTTTTTT. Encoded protein: CASSLTGPGELFF.

J is TRBJ2-5 and V is TRBV5-4; 7 nucleotides line up with TRBD2. CDR1 SGHNT and CDR2 YYREEE come from the germline V gene (reference sequence). The J segment lost 5 bases and the V segment lost 3 bases, leaving 10 bases of the junction unmatched. The CDR3 has 15 residues. CDR3 nucleotides: TGTGCCAGCAGCTCGACTTGGGAGGGTCGGGAGACCCAGTACTTC. This codes for CASSSTWEGRETQYF.

The V gene is TRBV7-9, the J gene TRBJ2-2; the match to TRBD1 covers 7 bases. V trimming: 5 bases; J trimming: 6 bases; junction bases outside the gene matches: 9. Looked up from germline, CDR1 is SEHNR and CDR2 is FQNEAQ (reference sequence). This CDR3 is 15 amino acids long. This chain's CDR3 is CASSLTGPGAGELFF. In nucleotides, the CDR3 is TGTGCCAGCAGCCTGACAGGGCCTGGGGCCGGGGAGCTGTTTTTT.

The chain has TRBV29-1 and TRBJ2-7; 7 positions agree with TRBD1. After removal of 5 bases from V and 0 bases from J, the junction contained 4 bases not matched to a gene. This CDR3 comprises 13 residues. From germline, CDR1 is SQVTM and CDR2 ANQGSEA. CDR3 nucleotide sequence: TGCAGCGTTTTGGGACAGAGCTCCTACGAGCAGTACTTC. Residues: CSVLGQSSYEQYF.

The chain employs TRBV5-1 and TRBJ1-2; unclear D gene. CDR1 SGHRS and CDR2 YFSETQ come from the germline V gene. The CDR3 has 14 residues. V gave up 0 bases and J gave up 7 bases, with 13 bases separating them. CDR3 residues: CASSLAQTTVGYTF. Here the CDR3 DNA reads TGCGCCAGCAGCTTGGCACAGACCACCGTTGGCTACACCTTC.

The genes are TRBV18 and TRBJ2-2, with TRBD2 identical over 7 bases. CDR1 is KGHSH, CDR2 LQKENI, per germline. This CDR3 has 17 amino acids. Losses at the gene ends were 1 base for V and 0 bases for J; bases not matched to a gene: 5. In DNA, the CDR3 is TGTGCCAGCTCACCACAGCGGGGCCGGGCGAACACCGGGGAGCTGTTTTTT. This translates into CASSPQRGRANTGELFF.

This rearrangement joins TRBV29-1 to TRBJ1-1; TRBD1 is a possible D gene (5 bases). CDR1 SQVTM and CDR2 ANQGSEA come from the germline V gene. The germline V and J ends were trimmed by 7 bases and 5 bases, with 8 bases remaining between them. The CDR3 totals 10 residues. CDR3 nucleotide sequence: TGCAGCGCACAGGAGACTGAAGCTTTCTTT. Its protein product is CSAQETEAFF.

J is TRBJ2-7 and V is TRBV2; 7 positions agree with TRBD1. CDR1 is SNHLY, CDR2 FYNNEI, per germline. CDR3 length: 14 amino acids. The V segment lost 6 bases and the J segment 2 bases; nucleotides outside the gene matches: 7. The CDR3 bases are TGTGCCAGCAGACCCCGAGACAGGGCCTACGAGCAGTACTTC. Amino acids: CASRPRDRAYEQYF.

This rearrangement joins TRBV2 to TRBJ1-3, with 8 bases that match TRBD1. Germline trimming cut 10 bases from V and 2 bases from J; bases unmatched to any gene: 4. This CDR3 has 13 residues. In germline, CDR1 is SNHLY, CDR2 FYNNEI. The CDR3 here is CANVDRAGNTIYF. CDR3 coding DNA: TGTGCCAACGTGGACAGGGCTGGAAACACCATATATTTT.

This chain connects TRBV11-2 to TRBJ1-3; 8 nucleotides line up with TRBD1. Germline CDR1 and CDR2: SGHAT and FQNNGV. This CDR3 has 14 amino acids. The V and J ends lost 5 bases and 7 bases, in that order; junction bases with no gene match: 7. CDR3 amino acids: CASSPSTGGNTIYF. Written as DNA, the CDR3 is TGTGCCAGCAGCCCATCAACAGGGGGGAACACCATATATTTT.

The rearrangement links TRBV28 to TRBJ2-7; no reliable D call. V gave up 3 bases and J gave up 4 bases, with 7 bases separating them. Germline V gene lookup returns CDR1 MDHEN and CDR2 SYDVKM. This CDR3 spans 12 amino acids. The CDR3 here is CASSFLPYEQYF. In nucleotides, the CDR3 is TGTGCCAGCAGTTTCCTACCTTACGAGCAGTACTTC.

The chain has TRBV28 and TRBJ2-1; TRBD1 aligns across 8 bases. V shed 5 bases, J shed 4 bases, and the junction held 10 bases outside the gene matches. Germline V lookup: CDR1 MDHEN, CDR2 SYDVKM. This CDR3 has 16 amino acids. CDR3: CASSPPGTGHYNEQFF. The CDR3 bases are TGTGCCAGCAGTCCTCCCGGGACAGGTCATTACAATGAGCAGTTCTTC.

The chain uses TRBV7-3 and TRBJ2-1; TRBD2 matches at 13 bases. Germline V CDR1 and CDR2: SGHTA, FQGTGA. The ends lost 5 bases at V and 10 bases at J; junction bases unmatched: 5. The CDR3 has 14 amino acids. CDR3 sequence: CASSELAGGREQFF. As DNA, the CDR3 is TGTGCCAGCAGCGAACTAGCGGGAGGGCGGGAGCAGTTCTTC.

This chain uses TRBV6-2 or TRBV6-3 with TRBJ2-2, with D perhaps TRBD1 (6 bases). Germline V gene data show CDR1 as MNHEY and CDR2 as SVGEGT. V was cut by 4 bases and J by 1 base, with 10 bases left in between. The CDR3 loop spans 15 amino acids. CDR3 DNA sequence: TGTGCCAGCAGTTCCTACAGGGAGAACACCGGGGAGCTGTTTTTT. Protein product: CASSSYRENTGELFF.

This clone was found once. The genes are TRBV2 and TRBJ2-3; D remains ambiguous. Germline values: CDR1 SNHLY, CDR2 FYNNEI. The CDR3 runs to 12 residues. Trimming left V 5 bases short and J 2 bases short, with 5 bases between. The CDR3 DNA is TGTGCCAGCAGTCTAGTCACAGATACGCAGTATTTT. It codes for CASSLVTDTQYF. Full variable domain (missing parts from reference TRBV2 and TRBJ2-3): EPEVTQTPSHQVTQMGQEVILRCVPISNHLYFYWYRQILGQKVEFLVSFYNNEISEKSEIFDDQFSVERPDGSNFTLKIRSTKLEDSAMYFCASSLVTDTQYFGPGTRLTVL.

J is TRBJ2-7 and V is TRBV6-5; D is uncertain. This CDR3 has 14 amino acids. V lost 5 bases to trimming and J lost 2 bases, with 13 bases between them. Germline CDR1 reads MNHEY; CDR2 reads SVGAGI. The CDR3 spells CASSQSWRPYEQYF. DNA for the CDR3: TGTGCCAGCAGTCAGTCCTGGCGGCCCTACGAGCAGTACTTC.